This entry features one TCR beta chain sequence. The sample is drawn from a study of blood T cell repertoires in COVID-19. About the research overall: COVID-19 samples, acute and convalescent, were from the United States, Italy and Spain. Nucleic acid was either cDNA or gDNA, and it came from T cells, B-cell-depleted T cells, or PBMCs.

Study processing details: Reference gene primer amplification yielded estimated nucleated cell counts. Measured with immunoSEQ multiplex PCR; TCRdb has only the in-frame clones, and not every one. V, J and clone size are those of that table, while D and trimming were read from the DNA. The sample contains under 300,000 clones, 85% to 90% of which appear only once. CDR3 length: 13 amino acids. From germline, CDR1 is SGDLS and CDR2 YYNGEE. Trimming pared 0 bases from V and 10 bases from J, leaving 10 bases between. The V gene is TRBV9, the J gene TRBJ1-4; no clear D. This TCR was sampled from a woman aged 40-49 years who had recovered from COVID-19. Sample: peripheral blood. For the CDR3, the DNA is TGTGCCAGCAGCGTAGAATGGGCGGGAAAACTGTTTTTT. Translated: CASSVEWAGKLFF.